The present T cell receptor (beta chain) was sequenced within a study of blood T cell repertoires in COVID-19 (dated by TCRdb to about 2020). Regarding the complete study: Collaborator samples came from the United States, Italy and Spain and covered acute and convalescent phases of COVID-19. The dataset comprised deeply sampled blood TCRbeta repertoires from subjects exposed to, actively infected with, or recovered from COVID-19. A de-identified subject ID, COVID-19 status, age in years and sex were almost always included in the sample metadata. Samples came from the ongoing ImmuneRACE study (first 160 participants) plus 1,254 subjects from 6 global collaborators. The material from the prospective study consisted of cDNA or gDNA derived from T cells, B-cell-depleted T cells, or PBMCs. HLA class I and class II types, where available, came from metadata supplied by the sample provider rather than from assay-based typing. The repertoires were released in a freely available public database meant as a resource for research on the immune response to SARS-CoV-2. General conclusions and limits of the study: How much clinical and demographic metadata was included differed by source and by participant, and the metadata was provided uncurated.

About this clone: Its antigen remains undetermined. The sample holds no much larger clone one base away, and base qualities are not on file.

The CDR3 starts with the cysteine, ends with the phenylalanine, and has 14 residues. Only CDR3 DNA remains: 42 bases, in frame from the first base. The germline V gene (reference sequence) specifies SEHNR as CDR1 and FQNEAQ as CDR2. The germline V end is reduced by 5 bases and the J end by 1 base; junction bases left unmatched: 4. TCRbeta CDR3 regions were amplified from genomic DNA by means of the immunoSEQ Assay, a bias-controlled multiplex PCR. Per the source publication's procedure: Within the assay, amplification of reference gene primers was used to estimate how many nucleated cells each sample contained. Sequence reads were collapsed and filtered to measure the absolute abundance of every unique TCRbeta CDR3 rearrangement. For each sample, productive Simpson clonality was calculated by taking the square root of Simpson's diversity index across productive rearrangements. The table was pulled from immuneACCESS by TCRdb, which kept in-frame rearrangements only. Such tables lose some clones; where checked, under half of the loss comes from unresolved V genes, and the rest has no known cause. The V and J calls and the clone size are those of that table, but D and trimming were determined from the DNA. Recorded for this sample are 120,000 to 150,000 clones; roughly 80% of them occurred a single time. Jointly, the top ten make up about 38% of the sample.

The collaborating institutions used their own protocols to collect whole blood in K2EDTA tubes. For TCRbeta analysis, collaborator samples were shipped as frozen whole blood, as isolated PBMCs, or as DNA extracted from either sample type. The sequencing sample was made of peripheral blood. The TCR comes from a human donor in a cohort sampled during active COVID-19. This receptor chain uses TRBV7-9 and TRBJ1-2, with 7 junctional bases fitting TRBD1. The CDR3: CASSPDRSNYGYTF. The DNA sequence is given as TGTGCCAGCAGCCCGGACAGGAGTAACTATGGCTACACCTTC.